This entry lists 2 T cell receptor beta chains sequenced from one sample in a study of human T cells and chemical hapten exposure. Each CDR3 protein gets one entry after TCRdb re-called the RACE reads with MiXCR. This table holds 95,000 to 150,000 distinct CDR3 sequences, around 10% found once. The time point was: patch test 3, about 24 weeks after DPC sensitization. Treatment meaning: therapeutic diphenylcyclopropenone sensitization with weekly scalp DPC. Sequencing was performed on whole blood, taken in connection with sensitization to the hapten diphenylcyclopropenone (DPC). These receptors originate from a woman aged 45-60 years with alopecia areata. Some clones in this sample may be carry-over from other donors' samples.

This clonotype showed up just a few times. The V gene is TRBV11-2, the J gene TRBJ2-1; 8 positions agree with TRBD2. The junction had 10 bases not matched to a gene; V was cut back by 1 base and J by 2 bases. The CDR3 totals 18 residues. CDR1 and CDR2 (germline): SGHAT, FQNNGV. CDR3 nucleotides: TGTGCCAGCAGCTTAGCCTTAGCGGGGAGCGTCACCTACAATGAGCAGTTCTTC. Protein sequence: CASSLALAGSVTYNEQFF.

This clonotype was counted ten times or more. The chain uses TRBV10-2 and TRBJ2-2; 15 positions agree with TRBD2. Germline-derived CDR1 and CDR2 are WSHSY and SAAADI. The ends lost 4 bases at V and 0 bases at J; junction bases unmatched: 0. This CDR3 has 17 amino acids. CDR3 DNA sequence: TGCGCCAGCAGTGGGACTAGCGGGAGGGCGAACACCGGGGAGCTGTTTTTT. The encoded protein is CASSGTSGRANTGELFF.